The sequence of this TCR beta chain was determined in a study of blood T cell repertoires in COVID-19. J was trimmed by 9 bases and V by 2 bases; bases with no gene match: 16. This CDR3 is 17 amino acids long. From germline, CDR1 is MNHEY and CDR2 SVGEGT. Generated by immunoSEQ multiplex PCR, the TCRdb table keeps only in-frame clones and is missing some. The data show 100,000 to 150,000 clones, 75% to 90% seen once. What was sequenced was peripheral blood. The chain carries TRBV6-2 or TRBV6-3 and TRBJ2-1; 7 nucleotides agree with TRBD1. The clonotype was recovered from a middle-aged man with acute or convalescent COVID-19. The CDR3 sequence is CASSYGPPGQPSSEQFF. In nucleotides, the CDR3 is TGTGCCAGCAGTTACGGCCCCCCGGGACAGCCCTCTTCTGAGCAGTTCTTC.